Listed below are T cell receptor beta chains from one sample, sequenced in a study of glioma-infiltrating T cells. In TCRdb, the multiplex PCR reads were re-called with MiXCR into one record per CDR3 protein. This sample carries approximately 110,000 distinct CDR3 sequences, roughly 24% of them seen once, and the ten largest clones take about 15%. Sequenced: glioma tissue, nonneoplastic brain tissue, or PBMCs (not recorded which). These TCRs come from a human donor with low-grade glioma or glioblastoma, undergoing nonglioma brain surgery, or in good health (not recorded which). Both conserved end residues are part of each CDR3. Each record gives: J gene, V gene, D gene, clone size, CDR3 protein, CDR3 DNA. A D gene is named only where the DNA matches it firmly. Clone size is stated in some rows and not others, as once, few, many or a class when expanded.

j_call: TRBJ1-1; v_call: TRBV2; d_call: NA; clone_size: many; cdr3_aa: CASKGNGVGTEAFF; cdr3_nt: TGTGCCAGCAAGGGGAACGGGGTTGGCACTGAAGCTTTCTTT
j_call: TRBJ2-5; v_call: TRBV19; d_call: NA; clone_size: many; cdr3_aa: CASSIDRETQYF; cdr3_nt: TGTGCCAGTAGTATAGATCGAGAGACCCAGTACTTC
j_call: TRBJ2-3; v_call: TRBV19; d_call: NA; clone_size: NA; cdr3_aa: CASSLAMVDTQYF; cdr3_nt: TGTGCCAGCAGCTTAGCCATGGTGGATACGCAGTATTTT
j_call: TRBJ2-5; v_call: TRBV19; d_call: NA; clone_size: NA; cdr3_aa: CASTLGSGDKTQYF; cdr3_nt: TGTGCCAGTACCCTCGGTTCGGGAGACAAGACCCAGTACTTC
j_call: TRBJ2-1; v_call: TRBV6-1; d_call: TRBD1; clone_size: many; cdr3_aa: CASSKTRGQAYNEQFF; cdr3_nt: TGTGCCAGCAGTAAGACCAGGGGACAGGCCTACAATGAGCAGTTCTTC
j_call: TRBJ1-5; v_call: TRBV4-1; d_call: TRBD1; clone_size: many; cdr3_aa: CASSRGGTGYDNQPQHF; cdr3_nt: TGCGCCAGCAGCCGAGGCGGGACAGGGTATGACAATCAGCCCCAGCATTTT
j_call: TRBJ2-7; v_call: TRBV20-1; d_call: TRBD1; clone_size: many; cdr3_aa: CSARALRQGGPYEQYF; cdr3_nt: TGCAGTGCTAGAGCCCTAAGACAGGGGGGCCCCTACGAGCAGTACTTC
j_call: TRBJ1-5; v_call: TRBV18; d_call: NA; clone_size: many; cdr3_aa: CASSPQDSNQPQHF; cdr3_nt: TGTGCCAGCTCACCTCAGGATAGCAATCAGCCCCAGCATTTT
j_call: TRBJ1-1; v_call: TRBV27; d_call: NA; clone_size: many; cdr3_aa: CASSLERPVRTEAFF; cdr3_nt: TGTGCCAGCAGTCTAGAACGGCCTGTGAGGACTGAAGCTTTCTTT
j_call: TRBJ1-1; v_call: TRBV29-1; d_call: TRBD1; clone_size: few; cdr3_aa: CSAHRDRRYTEAFF; cdr3_nt: TGCAGCGCCCACAGGGACAGGCGATACACTGAAGCTTTCTTT